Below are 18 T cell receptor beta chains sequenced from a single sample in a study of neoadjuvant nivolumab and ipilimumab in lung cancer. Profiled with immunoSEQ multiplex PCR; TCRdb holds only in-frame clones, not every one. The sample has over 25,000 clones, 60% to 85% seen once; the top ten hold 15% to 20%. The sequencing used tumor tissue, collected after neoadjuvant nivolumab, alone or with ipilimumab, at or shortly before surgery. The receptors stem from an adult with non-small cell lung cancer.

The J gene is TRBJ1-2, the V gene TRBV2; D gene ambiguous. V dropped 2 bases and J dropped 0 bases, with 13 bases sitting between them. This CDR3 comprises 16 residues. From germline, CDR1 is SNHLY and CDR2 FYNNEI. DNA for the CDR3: TGTGCCAGCAGTGAAAAGAAAAGGGTGGCTAACTATGGCTACACCTTC. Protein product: CASSEKKRVANYGYTF.

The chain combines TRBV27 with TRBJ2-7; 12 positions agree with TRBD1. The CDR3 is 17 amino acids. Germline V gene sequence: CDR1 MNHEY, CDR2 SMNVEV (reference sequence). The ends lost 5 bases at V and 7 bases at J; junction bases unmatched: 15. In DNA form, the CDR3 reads TGTGCCAGCAGTGCACGATGGCCGGGACAGGGGGCCTGGGAGCAGTACTTC. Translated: CASSARWPGQGAWEQYF.

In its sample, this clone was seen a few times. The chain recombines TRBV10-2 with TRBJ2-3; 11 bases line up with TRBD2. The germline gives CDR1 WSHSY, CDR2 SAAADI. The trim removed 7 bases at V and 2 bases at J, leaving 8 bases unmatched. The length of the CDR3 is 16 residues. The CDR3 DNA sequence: TGCGCCAGCACCACGGGACTAGCGGCCCTCACAGATACGCAGTATTTT. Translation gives CASTTGLAALTDTQYF.

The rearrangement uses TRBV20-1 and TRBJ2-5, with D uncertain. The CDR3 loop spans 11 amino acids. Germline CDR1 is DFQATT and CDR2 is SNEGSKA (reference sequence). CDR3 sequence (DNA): TGCAGCCAGTGGTTCCAAGAGACCCAGTACTTC. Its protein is CSQWFQETQYF.

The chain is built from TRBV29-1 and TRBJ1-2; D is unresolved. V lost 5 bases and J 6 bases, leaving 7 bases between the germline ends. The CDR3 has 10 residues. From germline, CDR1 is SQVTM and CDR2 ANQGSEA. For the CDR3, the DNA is TGCAGCGTTTGGGAGGATGGCTACACCTTC. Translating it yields CSVWEDGYTF. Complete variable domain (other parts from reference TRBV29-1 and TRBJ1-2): SAVISQKPSRDICQRGTSLTIQCQVDSQVTMMFWYRQQPGQSLTLIATANQGSEATYESGFVIDKFPISRPNLTFSTLTVSNMSPEDSSIYLCSVWEDGYTFGSGTRLTVV.

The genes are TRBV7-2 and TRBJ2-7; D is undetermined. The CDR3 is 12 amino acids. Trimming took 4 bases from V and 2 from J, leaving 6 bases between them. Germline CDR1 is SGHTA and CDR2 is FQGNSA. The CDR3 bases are TGTGCCAGCAGCTCGGCTCCCTACGAGCAGTACTTC. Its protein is CASSSAPYEQYF.

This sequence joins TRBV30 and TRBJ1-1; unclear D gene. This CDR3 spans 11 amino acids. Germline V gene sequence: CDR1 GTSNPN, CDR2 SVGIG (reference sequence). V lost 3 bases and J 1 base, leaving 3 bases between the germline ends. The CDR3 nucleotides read TGTGCCTGGAGCAGGAACACTGAAGCTTTCTTT. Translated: CAWSRNTEAFF.

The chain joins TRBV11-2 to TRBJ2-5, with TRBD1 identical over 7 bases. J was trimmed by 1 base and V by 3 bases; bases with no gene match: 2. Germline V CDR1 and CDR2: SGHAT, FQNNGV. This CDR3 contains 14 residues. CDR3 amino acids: CASSLGQIQETQYF. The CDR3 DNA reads TGTGCCAGCAGCTTGGGACAGATCCAAGAGACCCAGTACTTC.

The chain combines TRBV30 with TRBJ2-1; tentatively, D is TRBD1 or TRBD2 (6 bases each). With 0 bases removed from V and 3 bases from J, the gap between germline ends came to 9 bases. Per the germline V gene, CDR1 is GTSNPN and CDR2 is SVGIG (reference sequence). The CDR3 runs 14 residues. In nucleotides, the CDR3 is TGTGCCTGGAGTGTGGGGGGCTACTACAATGAGCAGTTCTTC. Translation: CAWSVGGYYNEQFF.

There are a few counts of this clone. The CDR3 here is CASSGMRSTEAFF. The CDR3 DNA follows: TGTGCCAGCAGCGGGATGAGAAGTACTGAAGCTTTCTTT. The chain joins TRBV7-2 to TRBJ1-1; unclear D gene. The CDR3 loop spans 13 amino acids. The germline gives CDR1 SGHTA, CDR2 FQGNSA. V lost 5 bases and J 5 bases, leaving 12 bases between the germline ends.

The CDR3 DNA follows: TGTGCCAGCAGTGAAGGGATCCCGCGAGGCGAAGGACTGTTTTTT. Protein: CASSEGIPRGEGLFF. The chain carries TRBV2 and TRBJ1-4; the D is unclear. The germline CDR1 and CDR2 sequences are SNHLY and FYNNEI. This CDR3 comprises 15 residues. Trimming removed 1 base from V and 13 bases from J, with 19 bases in between.

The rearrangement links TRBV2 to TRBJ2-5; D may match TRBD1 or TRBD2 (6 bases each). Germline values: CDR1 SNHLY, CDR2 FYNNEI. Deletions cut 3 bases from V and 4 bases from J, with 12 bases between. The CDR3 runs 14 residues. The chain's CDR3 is CASSDRGGGETQYF. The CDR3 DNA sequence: TGTGCCAGCAGTGATCGAGGAGGGGGAGAGACCCAGTACTTC. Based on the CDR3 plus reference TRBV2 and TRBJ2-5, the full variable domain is EPEVTQTPSHQVTQMGQEVILRCVPISNHLYFYWYRQILGQKVEFLVSFYNNEISEKSEIFDDQFSVERPDGSNFTLKIRSTKLEDSAMYFCASSDRGGGETQYFGPGTRLLVL.

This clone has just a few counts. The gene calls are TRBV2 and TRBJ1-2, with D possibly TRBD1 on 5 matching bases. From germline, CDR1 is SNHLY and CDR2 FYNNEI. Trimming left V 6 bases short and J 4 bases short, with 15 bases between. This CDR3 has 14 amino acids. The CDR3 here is CASSQSGYRYGYTF. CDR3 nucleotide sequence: TGTGCCAGCAGCCAATCAGGGTACCGCTATGGCTACACCTTC.

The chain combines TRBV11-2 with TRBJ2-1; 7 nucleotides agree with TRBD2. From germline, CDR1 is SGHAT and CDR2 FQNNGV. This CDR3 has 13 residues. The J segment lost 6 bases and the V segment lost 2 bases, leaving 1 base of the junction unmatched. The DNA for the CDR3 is TGTGCCAGCAGCTTACCGGGGGGCAATGAGCAGTTCTTC. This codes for CASSLPGGNEQFF.

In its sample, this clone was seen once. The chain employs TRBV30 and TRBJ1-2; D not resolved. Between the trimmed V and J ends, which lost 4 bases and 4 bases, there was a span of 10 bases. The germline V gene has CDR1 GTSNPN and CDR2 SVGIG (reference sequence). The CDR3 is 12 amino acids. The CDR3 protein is CAWTPGFYGYTF. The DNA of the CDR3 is TGTGCCTGGACCCCCGGCTTCTATGGCTACACCTTC. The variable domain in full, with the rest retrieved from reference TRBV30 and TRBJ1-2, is SQTIHQWPATLVQPVGSPLSLECTVEGTSNPNLYWYRQAAGRGLQLLFYSVGIGQISSEVPQNLSASRPQDRQFILSSKKLLLSDSGFYLCAWTPGFYGYTFGSGTRLTVV.

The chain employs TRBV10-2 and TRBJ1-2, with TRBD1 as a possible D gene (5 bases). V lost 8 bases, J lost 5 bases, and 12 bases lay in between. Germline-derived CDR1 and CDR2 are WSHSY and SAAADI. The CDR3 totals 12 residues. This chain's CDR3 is CASEGVQYGYTF. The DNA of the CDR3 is TGCGCCAGCGAAGGGGTCCAATATGGCTACACCTTC.

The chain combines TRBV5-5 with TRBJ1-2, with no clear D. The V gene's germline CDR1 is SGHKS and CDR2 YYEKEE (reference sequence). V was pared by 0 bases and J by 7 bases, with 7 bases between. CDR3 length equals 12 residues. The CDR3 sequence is CASSLGPGGYTF. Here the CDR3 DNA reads TGTGCCAGCAGCTTGGGCCCCGGTGGCTACACCTTC.

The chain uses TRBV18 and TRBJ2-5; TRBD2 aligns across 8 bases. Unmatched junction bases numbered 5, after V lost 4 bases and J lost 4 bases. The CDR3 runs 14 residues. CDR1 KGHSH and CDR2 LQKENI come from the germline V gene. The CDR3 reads CASSLGRGGETQYF. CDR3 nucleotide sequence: TGTGCCAGCTCACTAGGCCGGGGGGGAGAGACCCAGTACTTC.